The subject of this entry is one T cell receptor beta chain. In the original analysis: Amplification with reference gene primers provided the estimates of nucleated cell counts. TCRdb's table, derived via immunoSEQ multiplex PCR, lists solely in-frame clones and lacks some. That table supplies the V and J calls and clone size; D and trimming were determined from the DNA. The table lists some 390,000 clones, about 90% of them singletons. The CDR3 runs to 12 residues. Germline-derived CDR1 and CDR2 are MNHEY and SVGAGI. Trimming left V 8 bases short and J 1 base short, with 5 bases between. These data come from a study of blood T cell repertoires in COVID-19. Participants had their cohort set by participant-reported clinical history. For recovered donors of Cohort 3, there were two negative PCRs, clearance, or symptom resolution.

The V gene is TRBV6-5, the J gene TRBJ1-4; no reliable D call. The sequence was collected from a woman in her 30s who had recovered from COVID-19. Source material: PBMCs or T cells enriched from blood (not recorded which). Here the CDR3 DNA reads TGTGCCAGCGGCAGAACTAATGAAAAACTGTTTTTT. Protein product: CASGRTNEKLFF.